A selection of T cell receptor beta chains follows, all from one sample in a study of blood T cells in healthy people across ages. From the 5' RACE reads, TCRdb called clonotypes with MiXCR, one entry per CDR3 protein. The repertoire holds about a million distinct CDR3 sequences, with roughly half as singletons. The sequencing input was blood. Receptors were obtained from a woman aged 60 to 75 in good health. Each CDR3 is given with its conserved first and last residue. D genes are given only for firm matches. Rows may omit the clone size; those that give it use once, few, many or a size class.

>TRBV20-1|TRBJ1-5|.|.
TGCAGTGCTAGAACTGGGCCGGTAAACAATCAGCCCCAGCATTTT
CSARTGPVNNQPQHF
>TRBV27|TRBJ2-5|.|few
TGTGCCACCACGAATAGGCAGGGAGGAGAGACCCAGTACTTC
CATTNRQGGETQYF
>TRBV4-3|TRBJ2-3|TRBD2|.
TGCGCCAGCAGCCAAGGCACTAGCGGGACCATAGATACGCAGTATTTT
CASSQGTSGTIDTQYF
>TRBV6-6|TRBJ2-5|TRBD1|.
TGTGCCAGCGTCAAAGGGACAGGGCGACAAGAGACCCAGTACTTC
CASVKGTGRQETQYF
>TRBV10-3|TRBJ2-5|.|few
TGTGCCATCAGTGATGGCAGGGTGGGAGAGACCCAGTACTTC
CAISDGRVGETQYF
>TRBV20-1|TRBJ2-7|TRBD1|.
TGCAGTGGAACGCGACAGGGGGTCAACGAGCAGTACTTC
CSGTRQGVNEQYF
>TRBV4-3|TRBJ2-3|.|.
TGCGCCAGCAGCCAAGACTGGGGGCCCACAGATACGCAGTATTTT
CASSQDWGPTDTQYF
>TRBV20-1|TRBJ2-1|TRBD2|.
TGCAGTGCTAGAGACAGCGGGGGCTACAATGAGCAGTTCTTC
CSARDSGGYNEQFF
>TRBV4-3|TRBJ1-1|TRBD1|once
TGCGCCAGCAGCCAAGAACACAGGGGGAACACTGAAGCTTTCTTT
CASSQEHRGNTEAFF
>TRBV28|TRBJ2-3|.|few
TGTGCCAGCAGTTTCCCCCTGTTCGATGGCGCAGATACGCAGTATTTT
CASSFPLFDGADTQYF
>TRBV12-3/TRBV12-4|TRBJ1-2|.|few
TGTGCCAGCAGTGACAAATATGGCTACACCTTC
CASSDKYGYTF
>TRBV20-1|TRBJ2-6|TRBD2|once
TGCAGTGCCCCACGGGGGGCTGGGGCCAACGTCCTGACTTTC
CSAPRGAGANVLTF
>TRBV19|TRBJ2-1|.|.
TGTGCCAGTAGGAGGGTCTCTTGGGATGAGCAGTTCTTC
CASRRVSWDEQFF
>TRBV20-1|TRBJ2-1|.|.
TGCAGTGCTCTACGTTACAATGAGCAGTTCTTC
CSALRYNEQFF
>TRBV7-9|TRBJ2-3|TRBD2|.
TGTGCCAGCAGCCCTGCCCTAGCGGGAGACTTAGATACGCAGTATTTT
CASSPALAGDLDTQYF
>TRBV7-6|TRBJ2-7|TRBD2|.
TGTGCCAGCAGCTTACCGGAAGCGGGGGACGAGCAGTACTTC
CASSLPEAGDEQYF
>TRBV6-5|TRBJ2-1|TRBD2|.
TGTGCCAGCAGTTACCCCTCCTCTTCTCTAGCGGTTAGCTCCTACAATGAGCGGTTCTTC
CASSYPSSSLAVSSYNERFF
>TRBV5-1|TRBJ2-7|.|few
TGCGCCAGCAGCTTCATAAGAGAATACGAGCAGTACTTC
CASSFIREYEQYF
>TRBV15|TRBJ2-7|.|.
TGTGCCACCAGCAGAGAACGGAACGAGCAGTACTTC
CATSRERNEQYF
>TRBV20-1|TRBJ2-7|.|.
TGCAGTGCTAGAGATTTAGCAACAAAGAACTACGAGCAGTACTTC
CSARDLATKNYEQYF
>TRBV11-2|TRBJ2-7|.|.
TGTGCCAGCAGCCGATTGGCGATTTCCGAGCAGTACTTC
CASSRLAISEQYF
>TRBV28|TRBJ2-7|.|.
TGTGCCAGCAGTTTAATCAGGGGCCACGAGCAGTACTTC
CASSLIRGHEQYF
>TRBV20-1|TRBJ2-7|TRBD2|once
TGCAGTGCCCCGCCTAGCGGGACGAACGAGCAGTACTTC
CSAPPSGTNEQYF
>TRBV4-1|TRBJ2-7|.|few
TGCGCCAGCAGCCAAGTGGGACTTTCCTCCTACGAGCAGTACTTC
CASSQVGLSSYEQYF
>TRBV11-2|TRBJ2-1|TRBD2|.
TGTGCCAGCAGAAGCGGGGACGCGGGCAACAATGAGCAGTTCTTC
CASRSGDAGNNEQFF
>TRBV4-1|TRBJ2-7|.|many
TGCGCCAGCAGCCTTTTAGCCCAGGATCGAGCTTTCGAGCAGTACTTC
CASSLLAQDRAFEQYF
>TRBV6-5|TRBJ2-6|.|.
TGTGCCAGCAGTTACTCGACGGGAGCTGGGGCCAACGTCCTGACTTTC
CASSYSTGAGANVLTF
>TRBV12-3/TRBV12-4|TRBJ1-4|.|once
TGTGCCAGCAGTAGCCCGGGGGGGCGGGAAAAACTGTTTTTT
CASSSPGGREKLFF
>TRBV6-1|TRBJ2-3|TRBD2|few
TGTGCCAGCTCCCCTAGCGGGATCATAGATACGCAGTATTTT
CASSPSGIIDTQYF
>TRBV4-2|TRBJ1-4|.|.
TGTGCCAGCAGCCAAGCCGTGGGGGCAACTAATGAAAAACTGTTTTTT
CASSQAVGATNEKLFF
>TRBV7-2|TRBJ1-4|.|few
TGTGCCAGCAGCTCAGAGACCCGGAGGGAGGAAAAACTGTTTTTT
CASSSETRREEKLFF
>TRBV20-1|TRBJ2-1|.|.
TGCAGTGCTAGAGCTAGAGGCAGGGGTGGCTACAATGAGCAGTTCTTC
CSARARGRGGYNEQFF
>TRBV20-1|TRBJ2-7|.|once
TGCAGTGCTACTGGTGCGGGGCGCGCCTACGAGCAGTACTTC
CSATGAGRAYEQYF
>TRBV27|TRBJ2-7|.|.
TGTGCCAGCAGTTTGTCTTGGAGTAGCCACGAGCAGTACTTC
CASSLSWSSHEQYF
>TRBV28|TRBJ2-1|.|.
TGTGCCAGCAGTTTAGGGTACAGGGACGGTGAGCAGTTCTTC
CASSLGYRDGEQFF
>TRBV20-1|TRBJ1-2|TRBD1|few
TGCAGTGCTAGAGGGTCCGGGACAGGGGTAGGGACTAGCTATGGCTACACCTTC
CSARGSGTGVGTSYGYTF
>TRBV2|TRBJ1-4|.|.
TGTGCCAGCACCGAGTTAGGGGGGGCAACTAATGAAAAACTGTTTTTT
CASTELGGATNEKLFF
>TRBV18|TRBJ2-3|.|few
TGTGCCAGCTCACCAGCTGCCAGCGGCACAGATACGCAGTATTTT
CASSPAASGTDTQYF
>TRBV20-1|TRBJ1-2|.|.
TGCAGTACCGGACGGGGGGACTATGGCTACACCTTC
CSTGRGDYGYTF
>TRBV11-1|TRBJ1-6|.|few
TGTGCCAGCAGCCTCAGTCGGTCACCCCTCCACTTT
CASSLSRSPLHF
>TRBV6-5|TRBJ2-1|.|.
TGTGCCAGCAAGAGACTCAATGAGCAGTTCTTC
CASKRLNEQFF
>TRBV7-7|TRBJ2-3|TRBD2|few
TGTGCCAGCAGTAGCGGGAGGGCAGAAGATACGCAGTATTTT
CASSSGRAEDTQYF
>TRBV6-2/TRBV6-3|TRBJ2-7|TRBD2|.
TGTGCCAGCAGCCTAAGACTAGCAGACTACGGGCAGTACTTC
CASSLRLADYGQYF
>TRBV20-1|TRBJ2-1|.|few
TGCAGTGCTAGACCTGTCCGAGGCGGCTCCGAGCAGTTCTTC
CSARPVRGGSEQFF
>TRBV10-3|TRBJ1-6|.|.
TGTGCCATCACCGAACACGGACAGACCAATTCACCCCTCCACTTT
CAITEHGQTNSPLHF
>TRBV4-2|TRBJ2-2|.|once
TGTGCCAGCAGCAACACGGGAAACACCGGGGAGCTGTTTTTT
CASSNTGNTGELFF
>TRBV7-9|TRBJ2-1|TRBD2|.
TGTGCCAGCAGCTGGTGGCGGGAGGGCCACAATGAGCAGTTCTTC
CASSWWREGHNEQFF
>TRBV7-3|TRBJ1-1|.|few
TGTGCCAGCACCCTACCCCCACAGAGGGATGAGAACTTGAACACTGAAGCTTTCTTT
CASTLPPQRDENLNTEAFF
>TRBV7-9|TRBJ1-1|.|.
TGTGCCAGCAGGAACCGGGGATCCACTGAAGCTTTCTTT
CASRNRGSTEAFF
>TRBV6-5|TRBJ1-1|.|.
TGTGCCAGCAGTTACGGGGGTCGGGCTTTCTTT
CASSYGGRAFF
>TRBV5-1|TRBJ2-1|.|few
TGCGCCAGCAGCTGGGGGGAGACATACAATGAGCAGTTCTTC
CASSWGETYNEQFF
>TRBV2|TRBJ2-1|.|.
TGTGCCAGCAGTACTACAACTGGTGAGCAGTTCTTC
CASSTTTGEQFF
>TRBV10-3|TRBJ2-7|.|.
TGTGCCATCAGCAGGGAATCGTACTACGAGCAGTACTTC
CAISRESYYEQYF